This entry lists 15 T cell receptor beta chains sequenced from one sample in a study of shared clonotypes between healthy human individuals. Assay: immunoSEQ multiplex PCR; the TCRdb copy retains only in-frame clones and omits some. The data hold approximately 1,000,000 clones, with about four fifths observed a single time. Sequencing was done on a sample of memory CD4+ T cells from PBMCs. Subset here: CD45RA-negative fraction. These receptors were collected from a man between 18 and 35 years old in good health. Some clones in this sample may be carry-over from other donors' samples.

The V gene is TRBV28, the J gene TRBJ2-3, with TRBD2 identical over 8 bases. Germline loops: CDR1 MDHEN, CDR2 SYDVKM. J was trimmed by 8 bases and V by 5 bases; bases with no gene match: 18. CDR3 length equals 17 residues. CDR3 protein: CASSPLGAGDSSFTQYF. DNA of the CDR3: TGTGCCAGCAGTCCACTAGGAGCGGGAGACTCGTCCTTTACGCAGTATTTT.

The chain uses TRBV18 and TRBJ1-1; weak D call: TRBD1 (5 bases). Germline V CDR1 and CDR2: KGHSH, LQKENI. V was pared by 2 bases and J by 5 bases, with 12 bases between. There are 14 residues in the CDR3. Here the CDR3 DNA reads TGTGCCAGCTCACCAATGCAGGGTCGGACTGAAGCTTTCTTT. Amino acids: CASSPMQGRTEAFF.

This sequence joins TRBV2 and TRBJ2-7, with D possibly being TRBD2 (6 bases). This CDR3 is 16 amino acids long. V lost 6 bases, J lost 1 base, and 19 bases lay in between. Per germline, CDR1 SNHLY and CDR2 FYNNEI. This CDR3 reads CASRQPPSSASYEQYF. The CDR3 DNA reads TGTGCCAGCAGACAACCACCATCTAGCGCATCCTACGAGCAGTACTTC. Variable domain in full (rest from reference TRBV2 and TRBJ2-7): EPEVTQTPSHQVTQMGQEVILRCVPISNHLYFYWYRQILGQKVEFLVSFYNNEISEKSEIFDDQFSVERPDGSNFTLKIRSTKLEDSAMYFCASRQPPSSASYEQYFGPGTRLTVT.

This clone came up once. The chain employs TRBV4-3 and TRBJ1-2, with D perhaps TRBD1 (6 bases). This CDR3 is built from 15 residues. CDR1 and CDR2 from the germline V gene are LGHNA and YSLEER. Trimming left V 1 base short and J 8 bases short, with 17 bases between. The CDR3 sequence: CASSQGVGRGEGYTF. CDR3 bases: TGCGCCAGCAGCCAAGGGGTCGGCAGGGGAGAAGGCTACACCTTC.

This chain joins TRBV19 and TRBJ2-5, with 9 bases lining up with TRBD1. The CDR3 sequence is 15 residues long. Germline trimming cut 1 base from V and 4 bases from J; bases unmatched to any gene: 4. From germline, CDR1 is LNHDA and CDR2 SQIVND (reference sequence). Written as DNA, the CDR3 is TGTGCCAGTAGTATAGGGGGGACAGGGACAGAGACCCAGTACTTC. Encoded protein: CASSIGGTGTETQYF.

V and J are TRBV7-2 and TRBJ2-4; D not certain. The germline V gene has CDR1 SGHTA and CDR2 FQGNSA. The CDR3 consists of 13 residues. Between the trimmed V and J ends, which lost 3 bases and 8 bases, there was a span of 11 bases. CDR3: CASSFSALDIQYF. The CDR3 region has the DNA TGTGCCAGCAGCTTTTCGGCTTTGGACATTCAGTACTTC. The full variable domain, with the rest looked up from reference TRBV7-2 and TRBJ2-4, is GAGVSQSPSNKVTEKGKDVELRCDPISGHTALYWYRQSLGQGLEFLIYFQGNSAPDKSGLPSDRFSAERTGGSVSTLTIQRTQQEDSAVYLCASSFSALDIQYFGAGTRLSVL.

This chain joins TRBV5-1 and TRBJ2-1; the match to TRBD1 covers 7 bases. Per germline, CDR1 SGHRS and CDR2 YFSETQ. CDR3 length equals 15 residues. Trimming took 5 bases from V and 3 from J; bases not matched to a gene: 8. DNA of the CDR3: TGCGCCAGCAGATTCGGGACAGAAATCTACAATGAGCAGTTCTTC. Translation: CASRFGTEIYNEQFF.

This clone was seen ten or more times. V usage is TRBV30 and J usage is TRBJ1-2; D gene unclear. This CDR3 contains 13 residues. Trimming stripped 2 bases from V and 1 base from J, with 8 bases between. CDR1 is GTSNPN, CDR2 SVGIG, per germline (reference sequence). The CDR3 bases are TGTGCCTGGAGTCCCGGGGATAACTATGGCTACACCTTC. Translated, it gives CAWSPGDNYGYTF.

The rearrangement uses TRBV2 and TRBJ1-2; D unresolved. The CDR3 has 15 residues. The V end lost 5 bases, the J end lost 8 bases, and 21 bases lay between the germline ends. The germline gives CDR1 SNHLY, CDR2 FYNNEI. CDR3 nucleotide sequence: TGTGCCAGCAGTCTTACCCCGACACTTCCAGACGGCTACACCTTC. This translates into CASSLTPTLPDGYTF.

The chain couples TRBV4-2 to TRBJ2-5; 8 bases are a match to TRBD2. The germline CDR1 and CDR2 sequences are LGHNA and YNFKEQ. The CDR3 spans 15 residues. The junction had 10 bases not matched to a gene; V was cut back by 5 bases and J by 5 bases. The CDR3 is CASSLSGREWETQYF. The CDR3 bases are TGTGCCAGCAGCTTGAGCGGGAGAGAATGGGAGACCCAGTACTTC.

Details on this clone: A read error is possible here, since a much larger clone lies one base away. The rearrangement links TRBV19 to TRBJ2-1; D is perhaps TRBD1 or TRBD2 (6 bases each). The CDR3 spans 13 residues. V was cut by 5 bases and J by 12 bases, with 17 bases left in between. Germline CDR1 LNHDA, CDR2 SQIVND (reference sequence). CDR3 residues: CASSSGDKPGQFF. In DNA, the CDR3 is TGTGCCAGTAGTTCGGGGGACAAACCTGGGCAGTTCTTC. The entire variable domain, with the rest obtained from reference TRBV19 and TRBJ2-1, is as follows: DGGITQSPKYLFRKEGQNVTLSCEQNLNHDAMYWYRQDPGQGLRLIYYSQIVNDFQKGDIAEGYSVSREKKESFPLTVTSAQKNPTAFYLCASSSGDKPGQFFGPGTRLTVL.

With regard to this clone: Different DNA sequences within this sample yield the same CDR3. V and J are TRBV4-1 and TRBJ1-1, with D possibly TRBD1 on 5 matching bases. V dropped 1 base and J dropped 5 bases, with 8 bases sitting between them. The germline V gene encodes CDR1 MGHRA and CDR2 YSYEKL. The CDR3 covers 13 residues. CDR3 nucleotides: TGCGCCAGCAGCCAAGGCTGGGGGACTGAAGCTTTCTTT. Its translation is CASSQGWGTEAFF.

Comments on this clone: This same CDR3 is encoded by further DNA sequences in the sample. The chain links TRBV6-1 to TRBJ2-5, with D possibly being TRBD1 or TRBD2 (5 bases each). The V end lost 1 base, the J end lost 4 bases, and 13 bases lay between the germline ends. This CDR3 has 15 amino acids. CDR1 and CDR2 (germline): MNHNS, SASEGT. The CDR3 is CASSEGGAVRETQYF. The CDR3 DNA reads TGTGCCAGCAGTGAAGGAGGGGCAGTTCGAGAGACCCAGTACTTC.

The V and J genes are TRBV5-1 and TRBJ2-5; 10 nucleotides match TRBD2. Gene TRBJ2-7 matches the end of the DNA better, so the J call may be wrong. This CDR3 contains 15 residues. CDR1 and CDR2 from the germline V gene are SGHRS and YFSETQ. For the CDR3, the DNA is TGCGCCAGCAGAGCCTCCGGGACTAGCGCCCTCGAGCAGTACTTC. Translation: CASRASGTSALEQYF.

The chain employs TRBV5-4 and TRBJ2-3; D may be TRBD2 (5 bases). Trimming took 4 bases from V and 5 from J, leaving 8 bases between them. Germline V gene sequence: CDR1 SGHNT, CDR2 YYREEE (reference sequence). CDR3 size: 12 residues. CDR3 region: CASSISGDTQYF. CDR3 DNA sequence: TGTGCCAGCAGCATCAGCGGAGATACGCAGTATTTT.